These 25 T cell receptor beta chains were all obtained from the same sample, sequenced in a study of cytomegalovirus exposure and HLA in healthy donors. The study ran its PCR with 60 Vbeta and 13 Jbeta primers. TCRdb's copy holds only in-frame clones and misses some; the assay was immunoSEQ multiplex PCR. In the table there are about 190,000 clones, approximately 80% of which are singletons. The specimen sequenced was PBMCs. These receptors came from a woman younger than 45 in good health and CMV-seropositive.

This chain joins TRBV15 and TRBJ2-7, with a tentative D call TRBD2 (6 bases). The germline V gene has CDR1 LNHNV and CDR2 YYDKDF (reference sequence). The CDR3 runs 13 residues. Between the trimmed V and J ends, which lost 8 bases and 2 bases, there was a span of 13 bases. CDR3 in amino acids: CATARDSTYEQYF. The CDR3 DNA follows: TGTGCCACCGCCCGGGACTCCACCTACGAGCAGTACTTC. Full variable domain (outside the CDR3, taken from reference TRBV15 and TRBJ2-7): DAMVIQNPRYQVTQFGKPVTLSCSQTLNHNVMYWYQQKSSQAPKLLFHYYDKDFNNEADTPDNFQSRRPNTSFCFLDIRSPGLGDTAMYLCATARDSTYEQYFGPGTRLTVT.

This clone was detected a few times. The V call is TRBV4-1, the J call TRBJ1-1; D might be TRBD1 (6 bases). CDR1 and CDR2 from the germline V gene are MGHRA and YSYEKL. CDR3 length: 18 amino acids. Trimming removed 4 bases at V and 4 bases at J, with 25 bases between. The CDR3 reads CASSRPGSQQGWGTEAFF. The CDR3, as DNA: TGCGCCAGCAGCCGTCCCGGCTCCCAACAGGGCTGGGGCACTGAAGCTTTCTTT.

V and J are TRBV7-9 and TRBJ2-7; 7 nucleotides match TRBD2. Trimming took 3 bases from V and 4 from J; bases not matched to a gene: 9. The CDR3 length is 15 residues. The V gene's germline CDR1 is SEHNR and CDR2 FQNEAQ (reference sequence). For the CDR3, the DNA is TGTGCCAGCAGCTTCTACACGGGGGGTGGGTACGAGCAGTACTTC. Protein: CASSFYTGGGYEQYF.

This clone was counted once. The CDR3 loop is CAWSVGGAQPQHF. For the CDR3, the DNA is TGTGCCTGGAGTGTAGGGGGGGCTCAGCCCCAGCATTTT. The chain is built from TRBV30 and TRBJ1-5; possible D gene TRBD1, 6 bases. Germline V gene lookup returns CDR1 GTSNPN and CDR2 SVGIG (reference sequence). V lost 0 bases to trimming and J lost 6 bases, with 9 bases between them. The CDR3 covers 13 residues.

This clone was picked up a small number of times. This rearrangement joins TRBV29-1 to TRBJ2-7; TRBD1 is a possible D gene (6 bases). CDR1 is SQVTM, CDR2 ANQGSEA, per germline. The CDR3 spans 13 residues. The V end lost 4 bases, the J end lost 6 bases, and 16 bases lay between the germline ends. CDR3 amino acids: CSVAQQGVGEQYF. The DNA for the CDR3 is TGCAGCGTTGCCCAACAGGGTGTAGGCGAGCAGTACTTC.

V usage is TRBV9 and J usage is TRBJ2-7; TRBD1 matches at 10 bases. The J segment lost 5 bases and the V segment lost 0 bases, leaving 2 bases of the junction unmatched. The CDR3 runs 14 residues. From germline, CDR1 is SGDLS and CDR2 YYNGEE. This CDR3 reads CASSVVGTGDEQYF. DNA for the CDR3: TGTGCCAGCAGCGTAGTAGGGACAGGGGACGAGCAGTACTTC.

J is TRBJ2-7 and V is TRBV28; 7 bases align to TRBD1. This CDR3 has 15 amino acids. V lost 5 bases and J lost 4; bases outside the gene matches: 11. Germline assignment: CDR1 MDHEN and CDR2 SYDVKM. The DNA for the CDR3 is TGTGCCAGCAGTCCTTGGACAGGTTACCAATACGAGCAGTACTTC. Translation: CASSPWTGYQYEQYF.

The chain employs TRBV19 and TRBJ2-7, with 11 bases identical to TRBD2. The V gene's germline CDR1 is LNHDA and CDR2 SQIVND (reference sequence). V was clipped by 7 bases and J by 4 bases; unmatched bases: 12. The CDR3 has 16 residues. Written as DNA, the CDR3 is TGTGCCAGTACCCCCGGTCGGGCTAGCGGGAGGTACGAGCAGTACTTC. Encoded protein: CASTPGRASGRYEQYF.

V and J are TRBV10-3 and TRBJ2-5; the D gene is possibly TRBD1 (7 bases). The germline V and J ends were trimmed by 0 bases and 0 bases, with 14 bases remaining between them. The germline V gene encodes CDR1 ENHRY and CDR2 SYGVKD. The CDR3 extends over 17 amino acids. Here the CDR3 reads CAISESGRGQYQETQYF. CDR3 nucleotide sequence: TGTGCCATCAGTGAGTCCGGGCGGGGACAGTACCAAGAGACCCAGTACTTC.

The chain employs TRBV7-9 and TRBJ1-2; the D gene is possibly TRBD1 (6 bases). V dropped 2 bases and J dropped 8 bases, with 15 bases sitting between them. This CDR3 contains 14 residues. CDR1 is SEHNR and CDR2 is FQNEAQ in the germline V gene (reference sequence). The CDR3 sequence: CASSLSQGIRGYTF. The CDR3, as DNA: TGTGCCAGCAGCTTATCACAGGGAATCCGGGGCTACACCTTC.

In its sample, this clone was seen a few times. The gene calls are TRBV7-9 and TRBJ1-4; no reliable D call. The CDR3 length is 13 residues. Trimming took off 2 bases at V and 6 bases at J, with 7 bases between the two ends. The germline CDR1 and CDR2 sequences are SEHNR and FQNEAQ (reference sequence). CDR3 in DNA: TGTGCCAGCAGCTTACGGGAGGATGAAAAACTGTTTTTT. This encodes CASSLREDEKLFF.

The sample holds a few counts of this clone. The V call is TRBV7-3, the J call TRBJ2-1; a weak D match, TRBD1 (6 bases). CDR1 is SGHTA and CDR2 is FQGTGA in the germline V gene. V lost 5 bases and J lost 10, with 21 bases in between. This CDR3 contains 15 residues. The CDR3 DNA reads TGTGCCAGCAGCCCCTCAGGGGCTAGGCTAGAGGAGCAGTTCTTC. It specifies CASSPSGARLEEQFF.

The V and J genes are TRBV15 and TRBJ1-1; maybe TRBD1 (6 bases). The CDR3 length is 16 residues. The V gene lost 3 bases and the J gene lost 2 bases, with 16 bases spanning the gap. In germline, CDR1 is LNHNV, CDR2 YYDKDF (reference sequence). CDR3 in DNA: TGTGCCACCAGCAGGGACAGACAAAGGGGAAACACTGAAGCTTTCTTT. Translation: CATSRDRQRGNTEAFF. The entire variable domain, with the rest obtained from reference TRBV15 and TRBJ1-1, is as follows: DAMVIQNPRYQVTQFGKPVTLSCSQTLNHNVMYWYQQKSSQAPKLLFHYYDKDFNNEADTPDNFQSRRPNTSFCFLDIRSPGLGDTAMYLCATSRDRQRGNTEAFFGQGTRLTVV.

The chain uses TRBV7-9 and TRBJ2-6; 9 nucleotides agree with TRBD2. This CDR3 region has 19 residues. Germline values: CDR1 SEHNR, CDR2 FQNEAQ (reference sequence). The DNA of the CDR3 is TGTGCAACACTAGAAGGCGGGGGGGGCCCCGTTTCTGGGGCCAACGTCCTGACTTTC. It encodes CATLEGGGGPVSGANVLTF.

As DNA, the CDR3 is TGTGCCAGCAGCGTAGCGGGAGAGTCCTACGAGCAGTACTTC. Translation: CASSVAGESYEQYF. V gene TRBV5-5 combines with J gene TRBJ2-7; 9 nucleotides match TRBD2. Germline values: CDR1 SGHKS, CDR2 YYEKEE (reference sequence). Trimming removed 4 bases from V and 1 base from J; junction bases left unmatched: 3. CDR3 size: 14 residues.

The V gene is TRBV6-5, the J gene TRBJ1-2; possible D gene TRBD1, 6 bases. Per the germline V gene, CDR1 is MNHEY and CDR2 is SVGAGI. V gave up 6 bases and J gave up 1 base, with 15 bases separating them. The CDR3 covers 15 residues. The DNA of the CDR3 is TGTGCCAGCAGCCCACAGGGAGGGAGTAACTATGGCTACACCTTC. Translation gives CASSPQGGSNYGYTF.

This clone has more than one count but fewer than ten. The chain couples TRBV4-2 to TRBJ2-3; D is uncertain. V was trimmed by 3 bases and J by 5 bases, leaving 12 bases between them. Germline-derived CDR1 and CDR2 are LGHNA and YNFKEQ. The CDR3 is made up of 14 amino acids. CDR3 DNA sequence: TGTGCCAGCAGCCACAGTAGAGGCAGAGATACGCAGTATTTT. It yields the protein CASSHSRGRDTQYF.

This clone was detected only a few times. The CDR3 DNA reads as TGTGCCAGCACCTCGACCAGGGGAACCGGAACCGGGGAGCTGTTTTTT. Its protein is CASTSTRGTGTGELFF. This sequence joins TRBV6-6 and TRBJ2-2; possibly TRBD1 for D (6 bases). Germline-derived CDR1 and CDR2 are MNHNY and SVGAGI (reference sequence). This CDR3 is 16 amino acids long. V was clipped by 7 bases and J by 5 bases, with 20 bases between them.

This chain joins TRBV7-2 and TRBJ1-2; the D gene is possibly TRBD1 (6 bases). V dropped 1 base and J dropped 4 bases, with 13 bases sitting between them. The CDR3 covers 15 residues. The germline V gene has CDR1 SGHTA and CDR2 FQGNSA. For the CDR3, the DNA is TGTGCCAGCAGCTTAGAGGTCAGGGGAACCTATGGCTACACCTTC. Translating gives CASSLEVRGTYGYTF.

In its sample, this clone was seen once. This chain joins TRBV7-9 and TRBJ2-4, with 10 bases aligning to TRBD1. The CDR3 is made up of 17 amino acids. Per the germline V gene, CDR1 is SEHNR and CDR2 is FQNEAQ (reference sequence). V dropped 1 base and J dropped 7; count of bases not matched to a gene: 10. In DNA form, the CDR3 reads TGTGCCAGCAGCTTAGGGGGACAGGGGCACCATGGGAACATTCAGTACTTC. It translates to CASSLGGQGHHGNIQYF. Drawing the rest from reference TRBV7-9 and TRBJ2-4, the complete variable domain is DTGVSQNPRHKITKRGQNVTFRCDPISEHNRLYWYRQTLGQGPEFLTYFQNEAQLEKSRLLSDRFSAERPKGSFSTLEIQRTEQGDSAMYLCASSLGGQGHHGNIQYFGAGTRLSVL.

The V gene is TRBV27, the J gene TRBJ2-5; 7 nucleotides match TRBD1. Trimming removed 5 bases from V and 5 bases from J; junction bases left unmatched: 11. This CDR3 spans 15 amino acids. Germline loops: CDR1 MNHEY, CDR2 SMNVEV (reference sequence). CDR3 sequence (DNA): TGTGCCAGCAGTCCCCGACCCCTCAGGGGGGAGACCCAGTACTTC. Translation: CASSPRPLRGETQYF.

The rearrangement links TRBV6-6 to TRBJ2-7; 9 bases are a match to TRBD2. CDR1 is MNHNY, CDR2 SVGAGI, per germline (reference sequence). This CDR3 spans 16 amino acids. Germline trimming cut 6 bases from V and 0 bases from J; bases unmatched to any gene: 9. The DNA for the CDR3 is TGTGCCAGCAGGAGAGGAGCGGGAGGCACCTCCTACGAGCAGTACTTC. Translating it yields CASRRGAGGTSYEQYF.

The genes are TRBV4-3 and TRBJ2-2, with 13 bases matching TRBD2. Per the germline V gene, CDR1 is LGHNA and CDR2 is YSLEER. The CDR3 covers 18 residues. The V segment lost 4 bases and the J segment 5 bases; nucleotides outside the gene matches: 10. CDR3 amino acids: CASSPRTSGRSGTGELFF. The CDR3 DNA follows: TGCGCCAGCAGCCCAAGGACTAGCGGGAGATCAGGGACCGGGGAGCTGTTTTTT.

This clone was observed a single time. The CDR3 coding sequence is TGTGCCACCAGCTCCCGGACAGGGGATGTCTATGGCTACACCTTC. This translates into CATSSRTGDVYGYTF. The rearrangement joins TRBV15 to TRBJ1-2; TRBD1 matches 9 bases. Trimming removed 5 bases from V and 4 bases from J; junction bases left unmatched: 8. The CDR3 is 15 residues long. Germline loops: CDR1 LNHNV, CDR2 YYDKDF (reference sequence).

The chain links TRBV30 to TRBJ1-2; D remains unclear. V was pared by 3 bases and J by 3 bases, with 14 bases between. The CDR3 totals 14 residues. Per germline, CDR1 GTSNPN and CDR2 SVGIG (reference sequence). The CDR3 spells CAWSFLADYYGYTF. CDR3 nucleotides: TGTGCCTGGAGCTTCCTGGCAGACTACTATGGCTACACCTTC.